This T cell receptor beta chain emerged from a study of blood T cells in healthy people across ages. On the study more broadly: About one barcoded beta molecule was captured per two T cells (by template switching).

This CDR3 has 13 residues. Germline CDR1 and CDR2: SGHTA and FQGNSA. This clonotype was seen only once. The antigen is unknown. A second about 7 to 12 cycle PCR used barcoded and J-beta primers. The study obtained at least 3 million CDR3-containing paired-end reads from every sample. A single record per CDR3 protein comes from TCRdb applying MiXCR to the 5' RACE reads. The data hold roughly 800,000 distinct CDR3 sequences, with roughly 64% observed a single time. Points from the study as a whole: Total diversity from one million sequenced T cells was likely underestimated.

Total RNA, at least 6 micrograms per sample, came from PBMCs. Sequenced: blood. V and J are TRBV7-2 and TRBJ2-7; D perhaps matches TRBD1 (6 bases). The tail of the sequence fits TRBJ2-5 better, so the J call may be wrong. The origin of this receptor is a man aged 25-45 years in good health. Written as DNA, the CDR3 is TGTGCCAGCAAGGGCCAGGGGCCAAAGACCCAGTACTTC. Its protein is CASKGQGPKTQYF.